This TCR beta chain was profiled in a study of breast tumors, draining lymph nodes, adjacent tissues. Findings and limits, study-wide: Tumors had less TCR diversity than lymph nodes, more than nontumor tissue. Luminal-like breast cancer showed significantly higher tumor–nontumor repertoire similarity than basal-like. Findings are consistent with lymph node origin and intratumoral expansion of most tumor T cells.

TCRdb re-analysed the multiplex PCR reads in MiXCR, keeping a single row per CDR3 protein. This table holds tens of thousands of distinct CDR3 sequences, roughly 19% found once. Axillary draining lymph nodes of breast cancer patients supplied the node samples. This clonotype occurred many times. The antigen is not known. Germline loops: CDR1 SGHNT, CDR2 YENEEA. The V gene end was trimmed by 8 bases and the J gene end by 2 bases; junction bases not matched to a gene: 12. This CDR3 comprises 15 residues. The sequence derives from a female donor with breast cancer. Some clones in this sample may be carry-over from other donors' samples. This sequence joins TRBV11-3 and TRBJ2-7; 7 bases fit TRBD2. Source material: axillary lymph node tissue. CDR3 coding DNA: TGTGCCAGCTGGATACCGGGACTAACTACCTACGAGCAGTACTTC. Translated: CASWIPGLTTYEQYF.